These 13 T cell receptor beta chains were sequenced from one sample in a study of cytomegalovirus exposure and HLA in healthy donors. PCR employed 60 Vbeta and 13 Jbeta primers. TCRdb's table, derived via immunoSEQ multiplex PCR, lists solely in-frame clones and lacks some. The top ten clones hold 5.2% of a sample with about 97,000 clones, over 75% of them seen once. The sequenced material came from PBMCs. Receptors were obtained from a man in his forties in good health and CMV-seropositive.

This clone was seen only a few times. The chain uses TRBV7-9 and TRBJ1-1; 8 bases are a match to TRBD1. Germline lookup yields CDR1 SEHNR and CDR2 FQNEAQ (reference sequence). The CDR3 length is 13 residues. The V gene end was trimmed by 8 bases and the J gene end by 7 bases; junction bases not matched to a gene: 9. CDR3 amino acids: CASSARGLGEAFF. CDR3 DNA sequence: TGTGCCAGCTCTGCCAGGGGGCTAGGTGAAGCTTTCTTT.

The V call is TRBV6-4, the J call TRBJ2-3; 9 bases are shared with TRBD2. The CDR3 covers 16 residues. Trimming at V came to 0 bases and at J to 5 bases, leaving 6 bases not matched to a gene. The V gene's germline CDR1 is MRHNA and CDR2 SNTAGT. The CDR3 nucleotides read TGTGCCAGCAGTGACTCGAAGGGACTAGCAGGAGATACGCAGTATTTT. The encoded protein is CASSDSKGLAGDTQYF.

This chain uses TRBV28 with TRBJ2-7, with 10 bases identical to TRBD2. Trimming at V came to 6 bases and at J to 1 base, leaving 6 bases not matched to a gene. Germline loops: CDR1 MDHEN, CDR2 SYDVKM. This CDR3 contains 15 residues. The CDR3 DNA reads TGTGCCAGCAGCCCGGCAGCGGGAGGGTCCTACGAGCAGTACTTC. It is translated as CASSPAAGGSYEQYF.

The V and J genes are TRBV7-9 and TRBJ1-5; TRBD1 matches 8 bases. The CDR3 runs 16 residues. After removal of 3 bases from V and 6 bases from J, the junction contained 10 bases not matched to a gene. The germline CDR1 and CDR2 sequences are SEHNR and FQNEAQ (reference sequence). The CDR3 DNA sequence: TGTGCCAGCAGCTTCGTTACAGGGGGAAGGAGTCAGCCCCAGCATTTT. Translating it yields CASSFVTGGRSQPQHF.

This clone was observed a handful of times. V is TRBV11-1 and J is TRBJ2-3; the D is unclear. The germline gives CDR1 SGHAT, CDR2 FQDESV (reference sequence). Trimming stripped 0 bases from V and 2 bases from J, with 6 bases between. The CDR3 runs to 14 residues. The CDR3 bases are TGTGCCAGCAGCTTAGCAGGAGCCACAGATACGCAGTATTTT. Residues: CASSLAGATDTQYF.

This chain links TRBV6-5 with TRBJ2-7; the match to TRBD1 covers 8 bases. The junction had 10 bases not matched to a gene; V was cut back by 5 bases and J by 7 bases. Germline V gene data show CDR1 as MNHEY and CDR2 as SVGAGI. The CDR3 contains 14 residues. The CDR3 coding sequence is TGTGCCAGCAGTCACGGGACAGGTCCTGGAGAGCAGTACTTC. It is translated as CASSHGTGPGEQYF.

With respect to this clone: At one end, the junction sequence differs from germline, possibly due to a read error. This chain links TRBV7-9 with TRBJ2-1; a possible D gene is TRBD2 (6 bases). The CDR3 covers 17 residues. Germline CDR1 reads SEHNR; CDR2 reads FQNEAQ (reference sequence). CDR3 region: CSSSPDRAGSSYNEQFF. The CDR3 DNA sequence: TGTTCCAGCAGCCCGGATCGAGCGGGCTCATCCTACAATGAGCAGTTCTTC.

The rearrangement links TRBV19 to TRBJ1-5, with D maybe TRBD1 (5 bases). V was pared by 9 bases and J by 5 bases, with 14 bases between. The CDR3 contains 13 residues. The germline V gene has CDR1 LNHDA and CDR2 SQIVND (reference sequence). For the CDR3, the DNA is TGTGCCAGCCTAGAAGGAGGGGATCAGCCCCAGCATTTT. It yields the protein CASLEGGDQPQHF.

The V and J genes are TRBV27 and TRBJ2-6; D is unresolved. V lost 3 bases and J lost 2, with 2 bases in between. CDR1 is MNHEY and CDR2 is SMNVEV in the germline V gene (reference sequence). The CDR3 length is 13 residues. The CDR3 nucleotides read TGTGCCAGCAGTTTTACTGGGGCCAACGTCCTGACTTTC. It encodes CASSFTGANVLTF.

CDR3 amino acids: CASSIRAGTPLEQYF. The CDR3 region has the DNA TGTGCCAGTAGTATACGTGCGGGAACCCCTTTAGAGCAGTACTTC. V and J are TRBV19 and TRBJ2-7; D possibly corresponds to TRBD2 (6 bases). The CDR3 runs to 15 residues. V was pared by 2 bases and J by 7 bases, with 18 bases between. Looked up from germline, CDR1 is LNHDA and CDR2 is SQIVND (reference sequence). Complete variable domain (other parts from reference TRBV19 and TRBJ2-7): DGGITQSPKYLFRKEGQNVTLSCEQNLNHDAMYWYRQDPGQGLRLIYYSQIVNDFQKGDIAEGYSVSREKKESFPLTVTSAQKNPTAFYLCASSIRAGTPLEQYFGPGTRLTVT.

The rearrangement uses TRBV7-3 and TRBJ1-6; D not resolved. The ends were cut back, 4 bases at V and 9 bases at J, with 10 bases in the middle. CDR1 and CDR2 from the germline V gene are SGHTA and FQGTGA. This CDR3 has 13 residues. For the CDR3, the DNA is TGTGCCAGCAGCTCCGGGGTGGGTTCACCCCTCCACTTT. Translation gives CASSSGVGSPLHF.

This chain connects TRBV2 to TRBJ2-1, with 12 bases identical to TRBD2. This CDR3 is built from 16 residues. With V trimmed by 1 base and J by 8 bases, 6 bases remained unmatched. CDR1 is SNHLY and CDR2 is FYNNEI in the germline V gene. The CDR3 here is CASSEGLAGVWDEQFF. The DNA for the CDR3 is TGTGCCAGCAGTGAAGGACTAGCGGGAGTGTGGGATGAGCAGTTCTTC.

V usage is TRBV18 and J usage is TRBJ2-7; a weak D match, TRBD1 (6 bases). Trimming pared 2 bases from V and 5 bases from J, leaving 10 bases between. The germline gives CDR1 KGHSH, CDR2 LQKENI. The CDR3 loop spans 13 amino acids. The DNA of the CDR3 is TGTGCCAGCTCACCAAAGGGGGAGCACGAGCAGTACTTC. The encoded protein is CASSPKGEHEQYF.